A selection of T cell receptor beta chains follows, all from one sample in a study of T-cell reconstitution after alpha-beta-depleted transplantation in children. TCRdb redid the calling of the PCR reads with MiXCR, one entry per CDR3 protein. The data hold 490,000 or so distinct CDR3 sequences, with 12% observed a single time. This material consisted of PBMCs from the stem cell graft donor, taken from the stem cell graft. The receptors derive from a human donor who donated a stem cell graft to a child with combined immunodeficiency. CDR3s include the opening cysteine and the closing phenylalanine or tryptophan. A D gene is named only where the DNA matches it firmly. A clone size is listed for some rows: how often the clone was seen (once, few, many), or a class if it is expanded.

D gene	V gene	clone size	J gene	CDR3 DNA	CDR3 protein
NA	TRBV6-2/TRBV6-3	few	TRBJ2-1	TGTGCCAGCAGTTACGGGGCGTACGGGACCTACAATGAGCAGTTCTTC	CASSYGAYGTYNEQFF
TRBD1	TRBV7-2	NA	TRBJ2-7	TGTGCCAGCAGCCCTCCGACAGGGCCAACCTACGAGCAGTACTTC	CASSPPTGPTYEQYF
NA	TRBV13	NA	TRBJ2-7	TGTGCCAGCAGCTTAAAGGGAAGCTCCTACGAGCAGTACTTC	CASSLKGSSYEQYF
NA	TRBV9	NA	TRBJ2-2	TGTGCCAGCAGCCCCTATCCGAACACCGGGGAGCTGTTTTTT	CASSPYPNTGELFF
NA	TRBV5-1	NA	TRBJ2-5	TGCGCCAGCACTTCCCCATTGGAAGAGACCCAGTACTTC	CASTSPLEETQYF
TRBD2	TRBV12-3/TRBV12-4	NA	TRBJ2-1	TGTGCCAGCAGGGACCGTAGCGGGAGCGGCTCCAATGAGCAGTTCTTC	CASRDRSGSGSNEQFF
NA	TRBV20-1	NA	TRBJ1-1	TGCAGTGCTAGCAGTGCTGAAGCTTTCTTT	CSASSAEAFF
TRBD1	TRBV18	NA	TRBJ2-4	TGTGCCAGCTCATCAACCGACAGGGGAAAAAACATTCAGTACTTC	CASSSTDRGKNIQYF
NA	TRBV5-1	few	TRBJ1-1	TGCGCCAGCCGCGTAACGGTGAACACTGAAGCTTTCTTT	CASRVTVNTEAFF
NA	TRBV5-5	many	TRBJ2-7	TGTGCCAGCAGCTTGGTGGAGGGGCTCGCCTACGAGCAGTACTTC	CASSLVEGLAYEQYF
NA	TRBV2	many	TRBJ2-5	TGTGCCAGCAAGTACCAAGAGACCCAGTACTTC	CASKYQETQYF
NA	TRBV12-3/TRBV12-4	few	TRBJ1-5	TGTGCCAGCAGTTTTGGGGGACCAGTGGGCAATCAGCCCCAGCATTTT	CASSFGGPVGNQPQHF
TRBD2	TRBV25-1	few	TRBJ2-5	TGTGCCAGCTCTCCTATCGGGACTAGCGGGGAAGAGACCCAGTACTTC	CASSPIGTSGEETQYF
TRBD2	TRBV19	NA	TRBJ2-5	TGTGCCAGTAGTCCCCTTCTGGCTAGCGGGAGGAATGCCCAGTACTTC	CASSPLLASGRNAQYF